A single sample is the source of the 18 T cell receptor beta chains below, sequenced in a study of OX40 agonist ivuxolimab in advanced cancers. Here immunoSEQ multiplex PCR was the method, and the copy in TCRdb shows in-frame clones only, minus some. The sample consists of about 53,000 clones, over 75% of them appearing once. This material consisted of CD4+ or CD8+ T cells sorted from blood, taken in a trial of the OX40 agonist ivuxolimab. Every receptor here comes from an adult with an advanced solid tumor such as melanoma, head and neck, liver or kidney cancer.

In DNA, the CDR3 is TGTGCCAGCAGCTCGGAGCGGGGCGGGGAGCTGTTTTTT. Its protein is CASSSERGGELFF. The gene calls are TRBV5-4 and TRBJ2-2; the match to TRBD2 covers 7 bases. There are 13 residues in the CDR3. Trimming took 3 bases from V and 7 from J; bases not matched to a gene: 3. The germline CDR1 and CDR2 sequences are SGHNT and YYREEE (reference sequence).

This chain uses TRBV5-4 with TRBJ1-4; tentatively, D is TRBD1 (5 bases). The CDR3 spans 14 residues. V dropped 4 bases and J dropped 7 bases, with 14 bases sitting between them. Looked up from germline, CDR1 is SGHNT and CDR2 is YYREEE (reference sequence). The CDR3 DNA follows: TGTGCCAGCAGCCAGGGTCCGGAGGGTGAAAAACTGTTTTTT. Residues: CASSQGPEGEKLFF.

V and J are TRBV20-1 and TRBJ1-2; no clear D. CDR3 size: 11 residues. Trimming cost V 4 bases and J 5 bases, with 8 bases left between them. Germline CDR1 DFQATT, CDR2 SNEGSKA (reference sequence). This CDR3 is CSANFGYGYTF. The CDR3 DNA is TGCAGTGCTAATTTCGGTTATGGCTACACCTTC.

CDR3 nucleotide sequence: TGTGCCAGCACCCTAGTAGCGGGCTACAATGAGCAGTTCTTC. Protein: CASTLVAGYNEQFF. This chain connects TRBV6-1 to TRBJ2-1; the match to TRBD2 covers 7 bases. The V segment lost 7 bases and the J segment 3 bases; nucleotides outside the gene matches: 6. Germline assignment: CDR1 MNHNS and CDR2 SASEGT. The CDR3 sequence is 14 residues long.

The chain carries TRBV18 and TRBJ2-2, with 9 bases aligning to TRBD1. The germline CDR1 and CDR2 sequences are KGHSH and LQKENI. This CDR3 has 14 amino acids. Losses at the gene ends were 5 bases for V and 4 bases for J; bases not matched to a gene: 2. The CDR3 spells CASSKDRGTGELFF. CDR3 nucleotides: TGTGCCAGCTCAAAGGACAGGGGCACCGGGGAGCTGTTTTTT.

This clone turned up a few times. The CDR3 DNA reads TGTGCCAGCAGCCCGGGACAGGCGACCTACGAGCAGTACTTC. It codes for CASSPGQATYEQYF. The V gene is TRBV9, the J gene TRBJ2-7, with 8 bases aligning to TRBD1. The CDR3 is made up of 14 amino acids. Germline CDR1 reads SGDLS; CDR2 reads YYNGEE. The V segment lost 4 bases and the J segment 2 bases; nucleotides outside the gene matches: 5.

J is TRBJ2-3 and V is TRBV19; unclear D gene. Germline V gene data show CDR1 as LNHDA and CDR2 as SQIVND (reference sequence). The V and J ends lost 0 bases and 2 bases respectively, with 9 bases between them. The CDR3 length is 15 residues. CDR3 bases: TGTGCCAGTAGTATAGACCCAGGTACCACAGATACGCAGTATTTT. As protein: CASSIDPGTTDTQYF.

The V call is TRBV19, the J call TRBJ2-1; 10 bases fit TRBD2. Per germline, CDR1 LNHDA and CDR2 SQIVND (reference sequence). The CDR3 spans 17 residues. The V gene end was trimmed by 5 bases and the J gene end by 2 bases; junction bases not matched to a gene: 9. The CDR3 DNA is TGTGCCAGTAGTTCGGCGACTAGCGGGCGGACCTACAATGAGCAGTTCTTC. Protein product: CASSSATSGRTYNEQFF.

The rearrangement uses TRBV5-1 and TRBJ1-1; 9 bases map to TRBD1. The trim removed 4 bases at V and 4 bases at J, leaving 5 bases unmatched. CDR3 length: 14 residues. Germline CDR1 SGHRS, CDR2 YFSETQ. CDR3 in DNA: TGCGCCAGCAGCCCCGTGACAGGGGGCACTGAAGCTTTCTTT. Amino acids: CASSPVTGGTEAFF.

The chain recombines TRBV18 with TRBJ2-7; possibly TRBD2 for D (5 bases). Germline V gene lookup returns CDR1 KGHSH and CDR2 LQKENI. This CDR3 has 18 amino acids. V lost 1 base and J lost 0, with 19 bases in between. The CDR3 here is CASSPRTRAGGSSYEQYF. The CDR3 nucleotides are TGTGCCAGCTCACCACGTACTAGGGCAGGTGGGTCCTCCTACGAGCAGTACTTC.

The chain couples TRBV19 to TRBJ2-5; TRBD2 aligns across 11 bases. Germline assignment: CDR1 LNHDA and CDR2 SQIVND (reference sequence). Trimming at V came to 3 bases and at J to 0 bases, leaving 9 bases not matched to a gene. The CDR3 length is 18 residues. CDR3 DNA: TGTGCCAGTAGTATCGGGCTAGCGGGGGGCTCGTACCAAGAGACCCAGTACTTC. Protein sequence: CASSIGLAGGSYQETQYF.

This chain uses TRBV5-4 with TRBJ1-1; 7 bases fit TRBD1. V trimming: 4 bases; J trimming: 0 bases; junction bases outside the gene matches: 6. This CDR3 has 15 residues. Germline lookup yields CDR1 SGHNT and CDR2 YYREEE (reference sequence). Here the CDR3 DNA reads TGTGCCAGCAGCCCACAAGGGACAGTGAACACTGAAGCTTTCTTT. This translates into CASSPQGTVNTEAFF. Supplemented by reference TRBV5-4 and TRBJ1-1, the full variable domain reads ETGVTQSPTHLIKTRGQQVTLRCSSQSGHNTVSWYQQALGQGPQFIFQYYREEENGRGNFPPRFSGLQFPNYSSELNVNALELDDSALYLCASSPQGTVNTEAFFGQGTRLTVV.

The genes are TRBV29-1 and TRBJ2-7, with D hard to call. This CDR3 region has 13 residues. The germline V gene has CDR1 SQVTM and CDR2 ANQGSEA. The ends were cut back, 7 bases at V and 3 bases at J, with 16 bases in the middle. CDR3 in DNA: TGCAGCGCGGTTTTGACGGAGCACTACGAGCAGTACTTC. This gives the protein CSAVLTEHYEQYF.

V gene TRBV7-9 combines with J gene TRBJ2-5; either TRBD1 or TRBD2 may supply D (5 bases each). The CDR3 length is 14 residues. V was pared by 1 base and J by 1 base, with 7 bases between. Germline-derived CDR1 and CDR2 are SEHNR and FQNEAQ (reference sequence). Here the CDR3 reads CASSLERGQETQYF. CDR3 DNA sequence: TGTGCCAGCAGCTTAGAGAGGGGCCAAGAGACCCAGTACTTC.

The V call is TRBV19, the J call TRBJ2-5; TRBD2 aligns across 9 bases. The CDR3 is 15 amino acids. CDR1 is LNHDA and CDR2 is SQIVND in the germline V gene (reference sequence). V was clipped by 1 base and J by 5 bases; unmatched bases: 5. The chain's CDR3 is CASSIGSGRWETQYF. The CDR3 bases are TGTGCCAGTAGTATAGGTAGCGGGAGATGGGAGACCCAGTACTTC.

The chain uses TRBV18 and TRBJ1-4; unclear D gene. This CDR3 contains 15 residues. V was pared by 3 bases and J by 8 bases, with 16 bases between. From germline, CDR1 is KGHSH and CDR2 LQKENI. This chain's CDR3 is CASSPNNRVGEKLFF. CDR3 coding DNA: TGTGCCAGCTCACCCAATAACCGGGTCGGGGAAAAACTGTTTTTT.

This chain uses TRBV19 with TRBJ1-5; D gene unclear. Trimming pared 2 bases from V and 5 bases from J, leaving 13 bases between. Germline loops: CDR1 LNHDA, CDR2 SQIVND (reference sequence). The CDR3 length is 15 residues. The CDR3 region is CASSIIAGVHQPQHF. In nucleotides, the CDR3 is TGTGCCAGTAGTATAATTGCAGGTGTCCATCAGCCCCAGCATTTT.

The chain joins TRBV27 to TRBJ2-4; D may match TRBD1 or TRBD2 (5 bases each). V was trimmed by 6 bases and J by 2 bases, leaving 14 bases between them. CDR3 length: 15 residues. Germline CDR1 MNHEY, CDR2 SMNVEV (reference sequence). CDR3: CASSALGVPKNIQYF. The CDR3 DNA reads TGTGCCAGCAGCGCACTAGGGGTGCCCAAAAACATTCAGTACTTC.